This T cell receptor (beta chain) was sequenced in a study of T cells in Graves' hyperthyroidism and ophthalmopathy. Background on the study: The authors collected peripheral blood at initial diagnosis, before any treatment.

General study results and limits: Also found in blood were most expanded thyroid clonotypes above 0.001.

The CDR3 consists of 16 residues. The germline CDR1 and CDR2 sequences are MGHRA and YSYEKL. V lost 2 bases and J 7 bases, leaving 18 bases between the germline ends. Amplified regions were TCR beta CDR3 sequences from RNA transcripts. Using the HTBI primer set, a first-round RT-PCR was run on the TCR CDR3. TCRdb itself ran the multiplex PCR reads through MiXCR, one entry per CDR3 protein. Of hundreds of thousands of distinct CDR3 sequences listed, less than 25% are singletons. This clonotype was recorded a few times. Its target is unknown. Disease lasting under 3 months, a NOSPECS grade of at least 4, and a Clinical Activity Score of at least 3 were features of the ophthalmopathy patients. PBMCs came from roughly 10 ml fresh peripheral blood.

The rearrangement uses TRBV4-1 and TRBJ2-1; D might be TRBD2 (6 bases). The clonotype originates from a man aged 30 to 39 with Graves' ophthalmopathy. The sample comprised blood. The CDR3 reads CASSQPTRGLGNEQFF. CDR3 DNA sequence: TGCGCCAGCAGCCAACCGACTAGGGGCTTAGGGAATGAGCAGTTCTTC.